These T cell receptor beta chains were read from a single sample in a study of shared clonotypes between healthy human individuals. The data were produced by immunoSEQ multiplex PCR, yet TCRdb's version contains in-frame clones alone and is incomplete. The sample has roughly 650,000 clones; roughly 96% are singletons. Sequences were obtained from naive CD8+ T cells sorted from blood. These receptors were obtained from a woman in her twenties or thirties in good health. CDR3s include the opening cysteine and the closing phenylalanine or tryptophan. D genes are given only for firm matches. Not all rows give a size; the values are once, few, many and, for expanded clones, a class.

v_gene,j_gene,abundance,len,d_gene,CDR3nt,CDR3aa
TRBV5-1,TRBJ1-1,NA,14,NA,TGCGCCAGCAGCCCTACGCTCGGGACCGGGGAAGCTTTCTTT,CASSPTLGTGEAFF
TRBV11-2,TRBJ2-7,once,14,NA,TGTGCCAGCAGCTTAGGTGGTAGCGGCTACGAGCAGTACTTC,CASSLGGSGYEQYF
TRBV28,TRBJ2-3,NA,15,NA,TGTGCCAGCAGTTGGGGCGGTGACGGTACAGATACGCAGTATTTT,CASSWGGDGTDTQYF
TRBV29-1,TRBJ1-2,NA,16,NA,TGCAGCGTTGAAGATGGAGGTCAGGACTTTAACTATGGCTACACCTTC,CSVEDGGQDFNYGYTF
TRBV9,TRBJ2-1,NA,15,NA,TGTGCCAGCAGCGTAGGGGCAGGGCGGCCCAATGAGCAGTTCTTC,CASSVGAGRPNEQFF
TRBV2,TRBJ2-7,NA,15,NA,TGTGCCAGCGGGGGAACTCAGGGGATAAATAACGAGCAGTACTTC,CASGGTQGINNEQYF
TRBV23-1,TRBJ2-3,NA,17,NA,TGCGCCAGCAGTCAACAAGCAGGCGTTCAAAGCACAGATACGCAGTATTTT,CASSQQAGVQSTDTQYF
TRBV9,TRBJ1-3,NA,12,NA,TGTGCCAGCGGGGCAGGGGGAAACACCATATATTTT,CASGAGGNTIYF
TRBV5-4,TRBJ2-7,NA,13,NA,TGTGCCAGCAGCCCGGACAGCTCCTACGAGCAGTACTTC,CASSPDSSYEQYF
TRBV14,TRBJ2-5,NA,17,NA,TGTGCCAGCAGCCAAGAAAGACGGGAGAGGTACCAAGAGACCCAGTACTTC,CASSQERRERYQETQYF
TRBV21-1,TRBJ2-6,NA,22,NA,TGTGCCAGCAGCAATAATGGCAGAGACGAACTACCCCAGAGCTCTGGGGCCAACGTCCTGACTTTC,CASSNNGRDELPQSSGANVLTF
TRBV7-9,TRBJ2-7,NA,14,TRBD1,TGTGCCAGCAGCTTTCTGGGACAGGGGCTCGAGCAGTACTTC,CASSFLGQGLEQYF
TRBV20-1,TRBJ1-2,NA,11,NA,TGCAGTGCTATTCGGGATTATGGCTACACCTTC,CSAIRDYGYTF
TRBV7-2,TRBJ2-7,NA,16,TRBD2,TGTGCCAGCAGCGCCCCAAAAGGAGCGGGACCCTACGAGCAGTACTTC,CASSAPKGAGPYEQYF
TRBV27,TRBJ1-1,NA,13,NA,TGTGCCAGCAGTTCTGGCATGACCACTGAAGCTTTCTTT,CASSSGMTTEAFF
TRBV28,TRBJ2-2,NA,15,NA,TGTGCCAACTCAACCACTAGGCCCTACACCGGGGAGCTGTTTTTT,CANSTTRPYTGELFF
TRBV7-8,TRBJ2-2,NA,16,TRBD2,TGTGCCAGCAGCACCTTAGCGGGAGTCAACACCGGGGAGCTGTTTTTT,CASSTLAGVNTGELFF
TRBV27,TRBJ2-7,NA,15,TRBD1,TGTGCCAGCAGTTTTGGAGGGACAGGGGGTTACGAGCAGTACTTC,CASSFGGTGGYEQYF
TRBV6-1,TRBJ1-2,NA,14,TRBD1,TGTGCCAGCAGTCCAGGGACAGGGATTTTTGGCTACACCTTC,CASSPGTGIFGYTF
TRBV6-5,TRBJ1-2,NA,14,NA,TGTGCCAGCAGTTACTCCGAGGGCTGCTATGGCTACACCTTC,CASSYSEGCYGYTF
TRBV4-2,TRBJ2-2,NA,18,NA,TGTGCCAGCAGCCAAGCCTCGACAGGGCGCGGGAGAACCGGGGAGCTGTTTTTT,CASSQASTGRGRTGELFF
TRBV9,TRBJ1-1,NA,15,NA,TGTGCCAGCAGCGCTGGAGGGGCAGGGCAAACTGAAGCTTTCTTT,CASSAGGAGQTEAFF
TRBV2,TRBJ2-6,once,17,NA,TGTGCCAGCAGTCAAAATCACCAAAGCTCTGGGGCCAACGTCCTGACTTTC,CASSQNHQSSGANVLTF
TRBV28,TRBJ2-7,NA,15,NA,TGTGCCAGCAGTTTATCAGTCGTAAGCTCCTACGAGCAGTACTTC,CASSLSVVSSYEQYF
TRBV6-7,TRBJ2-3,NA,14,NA,TGTGCCAGCAGTTACGGCAGGGGCCCAGATACGCAGTATTTT,CASSYGRGPDTQYF
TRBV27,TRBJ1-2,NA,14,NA,TGTGCCAGCAGTTTTAGGGAAACTAACTATGGCTACACCTTC,CASSFRETNYGYTF